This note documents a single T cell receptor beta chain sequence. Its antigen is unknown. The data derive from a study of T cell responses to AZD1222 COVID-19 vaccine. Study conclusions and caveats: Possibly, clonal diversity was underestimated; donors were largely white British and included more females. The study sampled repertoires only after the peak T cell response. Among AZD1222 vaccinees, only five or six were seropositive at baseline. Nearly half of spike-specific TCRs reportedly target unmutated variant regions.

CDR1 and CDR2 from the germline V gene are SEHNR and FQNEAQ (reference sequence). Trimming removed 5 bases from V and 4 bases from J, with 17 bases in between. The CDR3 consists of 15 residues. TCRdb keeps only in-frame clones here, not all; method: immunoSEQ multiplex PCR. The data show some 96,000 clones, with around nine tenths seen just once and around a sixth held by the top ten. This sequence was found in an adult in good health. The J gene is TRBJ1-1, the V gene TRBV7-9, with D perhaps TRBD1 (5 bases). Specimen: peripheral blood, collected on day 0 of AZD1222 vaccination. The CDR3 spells CASSKGGTLGTEAFF. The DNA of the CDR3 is TGTGCCAGCAGCAAGGGCGGGACTTTGGGCACTGAAGCTTTCTTT.